The rows below give T cell receptor beta chains drawn from one sample of a study of human T cells and chemical hapten exposure. TCRdb reanalysed the RACE reads using MiXCR and keeps one entry per CDR3 protein. The table shows a few hundred thousand distinct CDR3 sequences, with approximately 5% occurring only once. Here the sequenced sample was whole blood, taken in connection with sensitization to the hapten diphenylcyclopropenone (DPC). Receptors originate from a woman aged 18-29 years with alopecia areata. Some clones in this sample may be carry-over from other donors' samples. Each CDR3 is given with its conserved first and last residue. Each record gives: V gene, J gene, CDR3 protein.

V: TRBV7-6
J: TRBJ2-7
CDR3: CASSPSGVYEQYF

V: TRBV28
J: TRBJ1-2
CDR3: CASSPLQYVGYTF

V: TRBV6-2/TRBV6-3
J: TRBJ1-5
CDR3: CASSHRDRQPQHF

V: TRBV2
J: TRBJ2-5
CDR3: CASTLRDTVSQYF

V: TRBV29-1
J: TRBJ2-3
CDR3: CSVEDRGYGLRTDTQYF

V: TRBV20-1
J: TRBJ1-2
CDR3: CSARTEGIYGYTF

V: TRBV12-3/TRBV12-4
J: TRBJ1-5
CDR3: CASSRWTGTSNQPQHF

V: TRBV5-1
J: TRBJ2-2
CDR3: CASRTGGIGELFF

V: TRBV11-3
J: TRBJ2-3
CDR3: CASSLGWLDNSTDTQYF

V: TRBV24-1
J: TRBJ2-3
CDR3: CATSDRRRLAGMDTQYF

V: TRBV4-3
J: TRBJ1-1
CDR3: CASSQLQGNTEAFF

V: TRBV20-1
J: TRBJ2-3
CDR3: CSARPPDSFSDTQYF

V: TRBV5-5
J: TRBJ2-3
CDR3: CASSLVGVRADTQYF

V: TRBV21-1
J: TRBJ2-6
CDR3: CASFRQGAPSGANVLTF

V: TRBV7-9
J: TRBJ2-1
CDR3: CASSLALAGELDNEQFF

V: TRBV6-5
J: TRBJ1-3
CDR3: CASSSGTTIYF

V: TRBV4-2
J: TRBJ1-2
CDR3: CASSQDRSESGYTF

V: TRBV7-9
J: TRBJ2-7
CDR3: CASSSLGGQDSYEQYF

V: TRBV4-2
J: TRBJ1-4
CDR3: CASSQDPTGWAATNEKLFF

V: TRBV4-2
J: TRBJ2-3
CDR3: CASSQVGTSGGRGTDTQYF

V: TRBV5-6
J: TRBJ2-1
CDR3: CASSNTGATYNEQFF

V: TRBV6-5
J: TRBJ2-1
CDR3: CASSFYGQGAEQFF

V: TRBV2
J: TRBJ1-4
CDR3: CASSPRFSEKLFF